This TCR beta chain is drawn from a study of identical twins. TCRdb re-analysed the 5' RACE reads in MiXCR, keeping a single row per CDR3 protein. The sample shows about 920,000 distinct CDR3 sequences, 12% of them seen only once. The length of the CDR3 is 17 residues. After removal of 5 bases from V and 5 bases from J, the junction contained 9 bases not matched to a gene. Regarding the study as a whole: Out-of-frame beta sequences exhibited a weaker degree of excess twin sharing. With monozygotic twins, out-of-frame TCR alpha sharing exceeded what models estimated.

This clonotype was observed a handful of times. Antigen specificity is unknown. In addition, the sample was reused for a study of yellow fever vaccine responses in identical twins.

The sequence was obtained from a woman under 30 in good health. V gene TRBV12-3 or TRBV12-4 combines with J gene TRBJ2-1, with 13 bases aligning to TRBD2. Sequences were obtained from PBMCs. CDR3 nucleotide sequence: TGTGCCAGCAGTCCAAGCGTCGGGACTAGCGGGAACAATGAGCAGTTCTTC. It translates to CASSPSVGTSGNNEQFF.